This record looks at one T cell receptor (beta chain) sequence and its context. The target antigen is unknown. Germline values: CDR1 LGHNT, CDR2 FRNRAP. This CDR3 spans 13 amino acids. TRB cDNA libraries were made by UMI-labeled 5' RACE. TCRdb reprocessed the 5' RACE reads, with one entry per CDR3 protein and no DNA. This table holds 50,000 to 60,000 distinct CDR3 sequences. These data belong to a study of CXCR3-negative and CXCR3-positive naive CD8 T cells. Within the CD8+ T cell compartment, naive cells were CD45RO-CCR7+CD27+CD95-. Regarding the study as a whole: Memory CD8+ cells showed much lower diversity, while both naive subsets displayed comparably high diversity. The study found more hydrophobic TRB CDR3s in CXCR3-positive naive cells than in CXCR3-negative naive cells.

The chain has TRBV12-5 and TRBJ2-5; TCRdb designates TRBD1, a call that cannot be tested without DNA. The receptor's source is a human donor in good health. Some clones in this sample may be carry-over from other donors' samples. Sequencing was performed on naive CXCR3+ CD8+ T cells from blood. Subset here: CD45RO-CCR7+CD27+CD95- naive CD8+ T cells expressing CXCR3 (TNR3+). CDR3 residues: CASGEDRWETQYF.